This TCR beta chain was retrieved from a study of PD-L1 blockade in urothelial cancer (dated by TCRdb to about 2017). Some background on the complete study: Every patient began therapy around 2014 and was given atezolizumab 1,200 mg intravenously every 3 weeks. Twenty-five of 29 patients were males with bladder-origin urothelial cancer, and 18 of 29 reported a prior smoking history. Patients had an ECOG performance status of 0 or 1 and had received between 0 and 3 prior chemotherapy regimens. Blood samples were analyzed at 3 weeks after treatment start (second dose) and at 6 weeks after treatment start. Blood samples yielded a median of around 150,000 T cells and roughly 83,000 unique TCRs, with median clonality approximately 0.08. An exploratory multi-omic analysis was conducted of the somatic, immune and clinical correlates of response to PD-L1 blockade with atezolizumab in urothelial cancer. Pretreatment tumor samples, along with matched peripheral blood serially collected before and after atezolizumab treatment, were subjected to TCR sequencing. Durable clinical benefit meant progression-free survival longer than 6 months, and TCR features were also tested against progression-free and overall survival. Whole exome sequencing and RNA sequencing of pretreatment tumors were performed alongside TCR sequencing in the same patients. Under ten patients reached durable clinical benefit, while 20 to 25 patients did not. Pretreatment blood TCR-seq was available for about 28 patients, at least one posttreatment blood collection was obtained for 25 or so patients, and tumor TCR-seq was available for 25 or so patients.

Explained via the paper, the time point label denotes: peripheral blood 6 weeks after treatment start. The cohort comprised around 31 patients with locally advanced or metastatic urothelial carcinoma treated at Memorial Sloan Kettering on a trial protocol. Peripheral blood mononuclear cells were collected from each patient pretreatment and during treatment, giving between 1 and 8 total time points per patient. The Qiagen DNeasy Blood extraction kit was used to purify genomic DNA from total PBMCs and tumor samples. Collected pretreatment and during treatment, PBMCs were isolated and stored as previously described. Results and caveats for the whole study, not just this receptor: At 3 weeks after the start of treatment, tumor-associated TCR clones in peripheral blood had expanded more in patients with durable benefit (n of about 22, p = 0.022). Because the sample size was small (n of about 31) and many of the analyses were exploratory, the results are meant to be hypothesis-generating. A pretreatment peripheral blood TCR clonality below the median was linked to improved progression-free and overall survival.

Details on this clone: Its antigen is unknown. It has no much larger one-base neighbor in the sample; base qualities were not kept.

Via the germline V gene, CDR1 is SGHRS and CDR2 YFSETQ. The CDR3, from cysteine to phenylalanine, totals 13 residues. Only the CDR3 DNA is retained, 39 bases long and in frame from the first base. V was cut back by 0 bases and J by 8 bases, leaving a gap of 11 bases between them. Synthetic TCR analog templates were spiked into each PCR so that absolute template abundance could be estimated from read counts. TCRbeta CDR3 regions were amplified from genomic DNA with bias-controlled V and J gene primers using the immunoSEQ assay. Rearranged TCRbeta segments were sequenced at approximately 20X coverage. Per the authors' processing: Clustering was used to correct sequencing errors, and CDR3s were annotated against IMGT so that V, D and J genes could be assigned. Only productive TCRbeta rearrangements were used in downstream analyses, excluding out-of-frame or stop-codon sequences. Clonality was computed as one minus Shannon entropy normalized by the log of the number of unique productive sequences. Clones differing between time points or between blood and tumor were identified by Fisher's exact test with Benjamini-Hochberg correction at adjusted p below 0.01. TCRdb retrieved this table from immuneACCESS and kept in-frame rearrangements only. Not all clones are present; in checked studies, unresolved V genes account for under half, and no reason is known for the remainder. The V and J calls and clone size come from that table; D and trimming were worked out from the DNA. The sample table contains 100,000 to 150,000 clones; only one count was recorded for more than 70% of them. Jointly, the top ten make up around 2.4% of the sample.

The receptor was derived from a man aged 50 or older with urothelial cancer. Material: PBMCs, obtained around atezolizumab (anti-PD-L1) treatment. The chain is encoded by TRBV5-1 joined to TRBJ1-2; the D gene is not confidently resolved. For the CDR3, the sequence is CASSLVGRVGYTF. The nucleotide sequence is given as TGCGCCAGCAGCTTGGTCGGTCGCGTAGGCTACACCTTC.